The table lists the clone carrying this T cell receptor beta chain with a count of one. This is likely an artifact of a read error, given a far larger clone one base away. V shed 5 bases and J 7 bases; nucleotides not matched to a gene: 14. The CDR3 extends over 15 amino acids. CDR1 and CDR2 from the germline V gene are PRHDT and FYEKMQ (reference sequence). Time point meaning: before trial treatment. Every donor's regimen consisted of nivolumab, ipilimumab, aspirin, low-dose cyclophosphamide and low-dose radiotherapy. First-strand cDNA relied on TRAV- and TRBV-specific primers spanning alpha and beta chains. A constant-region primer paired with the V-primer adapter amplified TCRs over approximately 18 PCR cycles. Using its own MiXCR run on the reads, TCRdb lists one record per CDR3 protein. This sample carries roughly 39,000 distinct CDR3 sequences, about 28% of them seen once, and the ten largest clones take about 3.9%.

The data were taken from a study of low-dose radiotherapy and immunotherapy resistance in tumors. Background on the study: Cohort 1 got 0.5 Gy per fraction every 2 weeks, 6.5 Gy in total. Oral aspirin 300 mg was taken by patients daily for four cycles from cycle 1 day 1.

The specimen was PBMCs, collected before treatment. This chain uses TRBV13 with TRBJ2-7, with 7 bases that match TRBD1. The clonotype comes from a male donor with gallbladder cancer. CDR3 in amino acids: CASSPGNRGMGEQYF. CDR3 DNA sequence: TGTGCCAGCAGCCCGGGCAACAGGGGTATGGGGGAGCAGTACTTC.